This passage covers 26 T cell receptor beta chains from one sample sequenced in a study of cytomegalovirus exposure and HLA in healthy donors. PCR involved 60 Vbeta and 13 Jbeta primers. The protocol was immunoSEQ multiplex PCR, while the TCRdb copy is restricted to in-frame clones and leaves out a portion. Across around 75,000 clones, the top ten clones capture roughly 0.9% of the sample. Sequencing was performed on PBMCs. The receptors come from a boy aged 5 to 17 in good health and CMV-seronegative.

The chain links TRBV4-1 to TRBJ2-5, with TRBD2 matching 10 bases. Trimming cost V 1 base and J 4 bases; bases outside gene matches: 6. This CDR3 comprises 16 residues. Looked up from germline, CDR1 is MGHRA and CDR2 is YSYEKL. In nucleotides, the CDR3 is TGCGCCAGCAGCCAAGTAAGCGGGGGGGCGGCAGAGACCCAGTACTTC. Translation gives CASSQVSGGAAETQYF.

The chain carries TRBV9 and TRBJ1-5; the D gene is possibly TRBD1 (6 bases). Deletions cut 3 bases from V and 3 bases from J, with 16 bases between. The germline V gene encodes CDR1 SGDLS and CDR2 YYNGEE. CDR3 size: 16 residues. Written as DNA, the CDR3 is TGTGCCAGCAGCGCGGGTAGGGGGGGGCTCAATCAGCCCCAGCATTTT. This gives the protein CASSAGRGGLNQPQHF.

This chain links TRBV18 with TRBJ1-6; D gene ambiguous. V lost 3 bases to trimming and J lost 8 bases, with 8 bases between them. The CDR3 spans 13 residues. The V gene's germline CDR1 is KGHSH and CDR2 LQKENI. The CDR3 sequence is CASSPTEDSPLHF. CDR3 bases: TGTGCCAGCTCACCTACCGAGGATTCACCCCTCCACTTT.

The chain joins TRBV4-3 to TRBJ2-5; D gene uncertain. The germline gives CDR1 LGHNA, CDR2 YSLEER. The CDR3 covers 15 residues. Deletions cut 0 bases from V and 5 bases from J, with 13 bases between. The CDR3 DNA sequence: TGCGCCAGCAGCCAAGATCGGAAGACTGTTGAGACCCAGTACTTC. As protein: CASSQDRKTVETQYF.

The CDR3: CASSDKSAKNYGYTF. CDR3 bases: TGTGCCAGCAGTGATAAAAGCGCCAAGAACTATGGCTACACCTTC. This rearrangement joins TRBV6-1 to TRBJ1-2; D gene ambiguous. With 3 bases removed from V and 2 bases from J, the gap between germline ends came to 13 bases. The CDR3 contains 15 residues. Germline-derived CDR1 and CDR2 are MNHNS and SASEGT.

The rearrangement uses TRBV18 and TRBJ2-1; TRBD1 matches 10 bases. The CDR3 covers 16 residues. J gave up 1 base and V 3 bases, and 3 bases lay outside the gene matches. The germline gives CDR1 KGHSH, CDR2 LQKENI. The CDR3 spells CASSPPGQGSYNEQFF. CDR3 sequence (DNA): TGTGCCAGCTCACCCCCGGGACAGGGGTCCTACAATGAGCAGTTCTTC.

The V and J genes are TRBV27 and TRBJ1-1; 7 bases match TRBD1. This CDR3 has 17 amino acids. The germline V gene has CDR1 MNHEY and CDR2 SMNVEV (reference sequence). Germline trimming cut 6 bases from V and 1 base from J; bases unmatched to any gene: 14. CDR3 DNA: TGTGCCAGCAGCCATTCCATGGGGGACAGTGGGAACACTGAAGCTTTCTTT. Encoded protein: CASSHSMGDSGNTEAFF.

The chain combines TRBV5-1 with TRBJ2-7; TRBD2 agrees at 8 bases. This CDR3 is built from 18 residues. CDR1 is SGHRS and CDR2 is YFSETQ in the germline V gene. With 3 bases clipped from V and 2 bases from J, the junction kept 16 bases outside the gene matches. The CDR3 spells CASSWTIPTSGGPYEQYF. CDR3 in DNA: TGCGCCAGCAGCTGGACAATTCCTACTAGCGGCGGCCCCTACGAGCAGTACTTC.

The chain couples TRBV5-1 to TRBJ2-3; D unclear. Trimming removed 2 bases at V and 2 bases at J, with 9 bases between. In germline, CDR1 is SGHRS, CDR2 YFSETQ. The CDR3 sequence is 14 residues long. CDR3 region: CASSLGDLTDTQYF. The CDR3 DNA reads as TGCGCCAGCAGCTTAGGAGACCTCACAGATACGCAGTATTTT. Full variable domain (outside the CDR3, taken from reference TRBV5-1 and TRBJ2-3): KAGVTQTPRYLIKTRGQQVTLSCSPISGHRSVSWYQQTPGQGLQFLFEYFSETQRNKGNFPGRFSGRQFSNSRSEMNVSTLELGDSALYLCASSLGDLTDTQYFGPGTRLTVL.

This chain uses TRBV25-1 with TRBJ2-3; maybe TRBD1 (5 bases). The CDR3 has 16 residues. V was pared by 3 bases and J by 2 bases, with 15 bases between. Germline CDR1 and CDR2: MGHDK and SYGVNS. As DNA, the CDR3 is TGTGCCAGCAGTGATCTCCGACAGCCCAACACAGATACGCAGTATTTT. This translates into CASSDLRQPNTDTQYF.

The V and J genes are TRBV4-1 and TRBJ2-4, with 10 bases aligning to TRBD2. Germline V gene lookup returns CDR1 MGHRA and CDR2 YSYEKL. CDR3 length equals 18 residues. Trimming at V came to 0 bases and at J to 2 bases, leaving 7 bases not matched to a gene. The CDR3 spells CASSQEALAGVTKNIQYF. CDR3 DNA: TGCGCCAGCAGCCAAGAAGCCCTAGCGGGAGTTACCAAAAACATTCAGTACTTC.

The chain recombines TRBV30 with TRBJ1-2; TRBD1 matches at 9 bases. J gave up 8 bases and V 0 bases, and 7 bases lay outside the gene matches. The germline V gene has CDR1 GTSNPN and CDR2 SVGIG (reference sequence). The CDR3 is 14 amino acids. The CDR3 sequence is CAWSVPTGGDGYTF. In DNA form, the CDR3 reads TGTGCCTGGAGTGTCCCGACAGGGGGGGACGGCTACACCTTC.

CDR3 coding DNA: TGTGCCAGCAGTGAAAAGGAGAACTATGGCTACACCTTC. Amino acids: CASSEKENYGYTF. The chain employs TRBV6-1 and TRBJ1-2; D gene uncertain. Germline V gives CDR1 MNHNS, CDR2 SASEGT. The CDR3 loop spans 13 amino acids. V lost 2 bases and J lost 2, with 6 bases in between.

The chain carries TRBV6-6 and TRBJ1-2; TRBD1 aligns across 10 bases. The CDR3 loop spans 15 amino acids. Per germline, CDR1 MNHNY and CDR2 SVGAGI (reference sequence). The trim removed 2 bases at V and 8 bases at J, leaving 8 bases unmatched. CDR3 nucleotide sequence: TGTGCCAGCAGTTACGGGAGACAGGGGGCGTCCGGCTACACCTTC. Protein sequence: CASSYGRQGASGYTF.

The rearrangement joins TRBV5-8 to TRBJ1-2; D not resolved. Trimming cost V 1 base and J 3 bases, with 7 bases left between them. There are 13 residues in the CDR3. Germline V lookup: CDR1 SGHTS, CDR2 YDEGEE. CDR3 DNA sequence: TGTGCCAGCAGCTTGTCTTCCTACTATGGCTACACCTTC. Protein sequence: CASSLSSYYGYTF. The variable domain in full, completed from reference TRBV5-8 and TRBJ1-2, reads EAGVTQSPTHLIKTRGQQATLRCSPISGHTSVYWYQQALGLGLQFLLWYDEGEERNRGNFPPRFSGRQFPNYSSELNVNALELEDSALYLCASSLSSYYGYTFGSGTRLTVV.

V is TRBV23-1 and J is TRBJ2-5, with 8 bases fitting TRBD1. TRBV23-1 is marked as an open reading frame, function uncertain. With V trimmed by 1 base and J by 5 bases, 9 bases remained unmatched. CDR3 length: 16 residues. CDR3 in amino acids: CASSQLAGGHSETQYF. In nucleotides, the CDR3 is TGCGCCAGCAGTCAATTGGCAGGGGGCCACTCGGAGACCCAGTACTTC.

As DNA, the CDR3 is TGTGCCAGCAGTCTACGAGCTCCACGAGATCTCTACAATGAGCAGTTCTTC. Translated: CASSLRAPRDLYNEQFF. The rearrangement uses TRBV25-1 and TRBJ2-1; no clear D gene. The CDR3 totals 17 residues. In germline, CDR1 is MGHDK, CDR2 SYGVNS. The V end lost 5 bases, the J end lost 3 bases, and 20 bases lay between the germline ends.

This chain uses TRBV7-9 with TRBJ1-1, with 8 bases lining up with TRBD1. This CDR3 contains 14 residues. V was pared by 5 bases and J by 0 bases, with 2 bases of the junction left unmatched. The germline CDR1 and CDR2 sequences are SEHNR and FQNEAQ (reference sequence). CDR3 amino acids: CASSQGAMNTEAFF. In nucleotides, the CDR3 is TGTGCCAGCAGCCAGGGGGCGATGAACACTGAAGCTTTCTTT.

This chain uses TRBV6-6 with TRBJ1-4; weak D call: TRBD1 (5 bases). The germline V and J ends were trimmed by 6 bases and 6 bases, with 11 bases remaining between them. This CDR3 is 13 amino acids long. Germline V gene data show CDR1 as MNHNY and CDR2 as SVGAGI (reference sequence). CDR3 coding DNA: TGTGCCAGCAGGAAGGGGCTGGATGAAAAACTGTTTTTT. It specifies CASRKGLDEKLFF.

This chain links TRBV7-3 with TRBJ1-1; 8 bases align to TRBD1. The V gene's germline CDR1 is SGHTA and CDR2 FQGTGA. J was trimmed by 3 bases and V by 4 bases; bases with no gene match: 10. CDR3 length: 16 amino acids. CDR3 nucleotides: TGTGCCAGCAGCTGGCGGCCGACAGGGGCCTACACTGAAGCTTTCTTT. Its protein product is CASSWRPTGAYTEAFF.

This chain joins TRBV6-1 and TRBJ1-5; D call uncertain. CDR1 MNHNS and CDR2 SASEGT come from the germline V gene. Trimming removed 2 bases from V and 2 bases from J, with 10 bases in between. This CDR3 region has 15 residues. This CDR3 reads CASSERGAGNQPQHF. The CDR3 DNA reads TGTGCCAGCAGTGAACGGGGAGCAGGCAATCAGCCCCAGCATTTT.

The J gene is TRBJ2-3, the V gene TRBV29-1; tentative D call: TRBD2 (6 bases). There are 13 residues in the CDR3. Germline V gene data show CDR1 as SQVTM and CDR2 as ANQGSEA. V shed 6 bases and J shed 3 bases, with 13 bases lying between them. The CDR3 nucleotides are TGCAGCGTGGGGTCCCTAGCGACAGATACGCAGTATTTT. Amino acid sequence: CSVGSLATDTQYF.

Details on this clone: Other DNA sequences in the same sample also yield this CDR3. This sequence joins TRBV6-5 and TRBJ1-2; a possible D gene is TRBD1 (5 bases). This CDR3 comprises 13 residues. Germline V gene data show CDR1 as MNHEY and CDR2 as SVGAGI. V was cut by 0 bases and J by 7 bases, with 9 bases left in between. DNA for the CDR3: TGTGCCAGCAGTTACTCGGGACTTGGTGGCTACACCTTC. As protein: CASSYSGLGGYTF.

J is TRBJ1-2 and V is TRBV7-9, with D perhaps matching TRBD1 (6 bases). Per the germline V gene, CDR1 is SEHNR and CDR2 is FQNEAQ (reference sequence). V lost 1 base and J lost 7, with 10 bases in between. The CDR3 loop spans 13 amino acids. The CDR3 is CASSLEQGSGYTF. The CDR3 DNA reads TGTGCCAGCAGCTTAGAACAGGGTAGTGGCTACACCTTC. The full variable domain, its missing parts supplied by reference TRBV7-9 and TRBJ1-2, is DTGVSQNPRHKITKRGQNVTFRCDPISEHNRLYWYRQTLGQGPEFLTYFQNEAQLEKSRLLSDRFSAERPKGSFSTLEIQRTEQGDSAMYLCASSLEQGSGYTFGSGTRLTVV.

The rearrangement joins TRBV9 to TRBJ2-1; D unclear. V shed 0 bases and J shed 5 bases, with 15 bases lying between them. Germline V CDR1 and CDR2: SGDLS, YYNGEE. The CDR3 consists of 16 residues. The CDR3 sequence is CASSVVGRTEHNEQFF. CDR3 coding DNA: TGTGCCAGCAGCGTAGTTGGCAGAACAGAACACAATGAGCAGTTCTTC.

The chain links TRBV19 to TRBJ1-4; D unresolved. Germline loops: CDR1 LNHDA, CDR2 SQIVND (reference sequence). There are 13 residues in the CDR3. With 5 bases removed from V and 2 bases from J, the gap between germline ends came to 6 bases. CDR3 sequence reads: CASSWATNEKLFF. In nucleotides, the CDR3 is TGTGCCAGTAGTTGGGCGACTAATGAAAAACTGTTTTTT.